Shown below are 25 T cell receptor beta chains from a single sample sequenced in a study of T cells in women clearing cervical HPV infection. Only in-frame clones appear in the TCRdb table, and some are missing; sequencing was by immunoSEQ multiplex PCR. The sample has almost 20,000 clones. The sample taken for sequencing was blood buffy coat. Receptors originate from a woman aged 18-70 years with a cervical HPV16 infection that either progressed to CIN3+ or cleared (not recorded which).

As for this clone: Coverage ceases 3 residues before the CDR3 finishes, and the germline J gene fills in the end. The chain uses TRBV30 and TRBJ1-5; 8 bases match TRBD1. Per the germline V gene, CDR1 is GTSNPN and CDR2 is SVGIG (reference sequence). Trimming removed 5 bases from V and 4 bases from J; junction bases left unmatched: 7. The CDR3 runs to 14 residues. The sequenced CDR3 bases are TGTGCCTGGGACCAGGGGGCTCTTAATCAGCCC. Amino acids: CAWDQGALNQP. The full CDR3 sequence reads CAWDQGALNQPQHF.

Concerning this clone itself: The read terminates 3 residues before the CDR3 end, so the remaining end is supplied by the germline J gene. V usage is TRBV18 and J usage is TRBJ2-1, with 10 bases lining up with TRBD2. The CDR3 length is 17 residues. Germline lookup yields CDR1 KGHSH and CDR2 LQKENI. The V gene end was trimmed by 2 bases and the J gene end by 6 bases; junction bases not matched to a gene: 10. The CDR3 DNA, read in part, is TGTGCCAGCTCACCATTTCAGTCTAGCGGGGGCGGCAATGAG. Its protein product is CASSPFQSSGGGNE. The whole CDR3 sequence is CASSPFQSSGGGNEQFF.

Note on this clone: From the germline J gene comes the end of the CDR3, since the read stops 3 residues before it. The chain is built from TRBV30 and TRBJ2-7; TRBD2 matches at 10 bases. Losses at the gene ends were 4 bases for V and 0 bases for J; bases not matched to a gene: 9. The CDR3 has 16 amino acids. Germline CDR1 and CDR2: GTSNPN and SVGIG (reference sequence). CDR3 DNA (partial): TGTGCCTGGACCCCTATGAGCGGGGGGGACTCCTACGAG. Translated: CAWTPMSGGDSYE. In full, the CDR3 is CAWTPMSGGDSYEQYF.

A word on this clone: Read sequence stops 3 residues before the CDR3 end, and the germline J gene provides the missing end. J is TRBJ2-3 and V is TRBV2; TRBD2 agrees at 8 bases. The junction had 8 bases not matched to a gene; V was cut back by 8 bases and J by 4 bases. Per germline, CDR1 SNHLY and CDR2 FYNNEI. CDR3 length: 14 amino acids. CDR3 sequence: CASPGLDVADTQYF. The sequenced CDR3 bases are TGTGCCAGCCCGGGACTAGATGTTGCAGATACG.

CDR3 sequence: CASSPTTGTGYEQYF. The covered CDR3 bases are TGTGCCAGCTCACCGACTACCGGGACAGGGTACGAG. The V and J genes are TRBV18 and TRBJ2-7, with 9 bases aligning to TRBD1. The read is 3 residues too short to cover the CDR3 end, so that end is filled in from the germline J gene. CDR3 length: 15 residues. The V segment lost 3 bases and the J segment 4 bases; nucleotides outside the gene matches: 7. In germline, CDR1 is KGHSH, CDR2 LQKENI.

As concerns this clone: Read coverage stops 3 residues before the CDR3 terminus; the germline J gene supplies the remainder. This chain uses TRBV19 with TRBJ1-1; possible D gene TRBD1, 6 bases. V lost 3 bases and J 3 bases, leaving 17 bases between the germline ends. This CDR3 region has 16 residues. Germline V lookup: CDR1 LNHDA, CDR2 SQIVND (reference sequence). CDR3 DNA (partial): TGTGCCAGTAGTATGAGGAGGGGGAGTTGGTACACTGAA. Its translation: CASSMRRGSWYTE. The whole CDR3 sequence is CASSMRRGSWYTEAFF.

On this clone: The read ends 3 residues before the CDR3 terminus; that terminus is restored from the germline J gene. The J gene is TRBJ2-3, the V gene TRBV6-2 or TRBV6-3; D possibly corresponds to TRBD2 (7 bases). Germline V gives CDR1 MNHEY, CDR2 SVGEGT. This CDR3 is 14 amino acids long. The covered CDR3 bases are TGTGCCAGCAGTTACGCGGGGGCCCTAAAGTCG. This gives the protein CASSYAGALKS. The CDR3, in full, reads CASSYAGALKSQYF.

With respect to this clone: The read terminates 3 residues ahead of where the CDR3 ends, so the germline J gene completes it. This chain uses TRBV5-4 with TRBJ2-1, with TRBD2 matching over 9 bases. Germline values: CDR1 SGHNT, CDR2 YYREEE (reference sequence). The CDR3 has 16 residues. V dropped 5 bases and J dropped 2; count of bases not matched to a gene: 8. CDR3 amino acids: CASSSSGGGAYNEQFF. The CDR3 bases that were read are TGTGCCAGCAGTTCCTCCGGCGGGGGGGCCTACAATGAG.

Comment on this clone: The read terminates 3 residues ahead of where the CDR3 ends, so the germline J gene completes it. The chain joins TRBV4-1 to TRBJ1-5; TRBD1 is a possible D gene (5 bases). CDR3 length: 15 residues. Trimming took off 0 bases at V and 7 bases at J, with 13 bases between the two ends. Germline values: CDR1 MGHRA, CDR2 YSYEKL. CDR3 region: CASSQERQGGQPQHF. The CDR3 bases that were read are TGCGCCAGCAGCCAAGAGAGGCAGGGAGGGCAGCCC.

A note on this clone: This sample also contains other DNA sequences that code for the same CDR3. The CDR3 region is CASSPPTGTAYEQYF. The covered CDR3 bases are TGTGCCAGCTCACCCCCGACGGGGACAGCCTACGAG. The chain is built from TRBV18 and TRBJ2-7, with 7 bases aligning to TRBD1. The observed sequence ends 3 residues before the CDR3 terminus, with the missing tail filled in from the germline J gene. CDR1 is KGHSH, CDR2 LQKENI, per germline. This CDR3 comprises 15 residues. Trimming at V came to 3 bases and at J to 2 bases, leaving 7 bases not matched to a gene.

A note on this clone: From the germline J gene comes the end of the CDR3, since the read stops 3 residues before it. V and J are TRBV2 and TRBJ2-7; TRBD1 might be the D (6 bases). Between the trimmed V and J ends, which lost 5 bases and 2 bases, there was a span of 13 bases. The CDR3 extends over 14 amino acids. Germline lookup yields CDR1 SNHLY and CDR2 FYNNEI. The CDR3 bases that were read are TGTGCCAGCAGTCCCCAAGGGGGAACCTACGAG. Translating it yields CASSPQGGTYE. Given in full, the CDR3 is CASSPQGGTYEQYF. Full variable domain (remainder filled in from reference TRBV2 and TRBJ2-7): EPEVTQTPSHQVTQMGQEVILRCVPISNHLYFYWYRQILGQKVEFLVSFYNNEISEKSEIFDDQFSVERPDGSNFTLKIRSTKLEDSAMYFCASSPQGGTYEQYFGPGTRLTVT.

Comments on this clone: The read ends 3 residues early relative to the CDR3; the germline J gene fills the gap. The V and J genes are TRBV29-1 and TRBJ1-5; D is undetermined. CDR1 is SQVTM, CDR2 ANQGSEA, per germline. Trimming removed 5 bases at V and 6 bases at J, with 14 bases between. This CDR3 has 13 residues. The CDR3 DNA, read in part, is TGCAGCGTTTCTAAGGGTAGTGGTCAGCCC. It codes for CSVSKGSGQP. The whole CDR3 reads CSVSKGSGQPQHF.

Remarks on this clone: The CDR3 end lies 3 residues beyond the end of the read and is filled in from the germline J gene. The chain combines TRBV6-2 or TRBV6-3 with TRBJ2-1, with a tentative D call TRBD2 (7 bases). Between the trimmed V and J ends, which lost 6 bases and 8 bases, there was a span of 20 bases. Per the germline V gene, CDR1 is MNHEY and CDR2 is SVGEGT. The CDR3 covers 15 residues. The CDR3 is CASRMGGPLSDEQFF. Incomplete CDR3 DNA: TGTGCCAGCAGGATGGGGGGGCCTCTGTCCGATGAG.

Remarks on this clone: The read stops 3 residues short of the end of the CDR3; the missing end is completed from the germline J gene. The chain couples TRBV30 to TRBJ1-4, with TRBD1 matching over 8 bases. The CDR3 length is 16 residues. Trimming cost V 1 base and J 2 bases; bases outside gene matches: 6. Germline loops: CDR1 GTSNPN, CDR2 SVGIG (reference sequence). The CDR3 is CAWSGGTGRTNEKLFF. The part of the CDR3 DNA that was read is TGTGCCTGGAGTGGTGGGACAGGTCGGACTAATGAAAAA.

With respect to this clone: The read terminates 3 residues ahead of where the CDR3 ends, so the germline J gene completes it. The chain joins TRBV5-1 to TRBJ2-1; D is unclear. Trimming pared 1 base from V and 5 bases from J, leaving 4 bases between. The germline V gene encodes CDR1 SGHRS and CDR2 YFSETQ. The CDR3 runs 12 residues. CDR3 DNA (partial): TGCGCCAGCAGCTTGCTTGACAATGAG. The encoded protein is CASSLLDNE. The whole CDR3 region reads CASSLLDNEQFF.

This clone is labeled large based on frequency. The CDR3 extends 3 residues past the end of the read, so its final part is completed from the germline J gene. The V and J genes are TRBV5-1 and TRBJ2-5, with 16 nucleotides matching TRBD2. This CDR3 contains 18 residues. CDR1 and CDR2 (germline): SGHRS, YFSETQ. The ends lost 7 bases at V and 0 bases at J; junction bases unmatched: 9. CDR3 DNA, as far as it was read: TGCGCCAGCGCCCGGGGACTAGCGGGGGGGGGCGACCAAGAGACC. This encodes CASARGLAGGGDQET. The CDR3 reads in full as CASARGLAGGGDQETQYF.

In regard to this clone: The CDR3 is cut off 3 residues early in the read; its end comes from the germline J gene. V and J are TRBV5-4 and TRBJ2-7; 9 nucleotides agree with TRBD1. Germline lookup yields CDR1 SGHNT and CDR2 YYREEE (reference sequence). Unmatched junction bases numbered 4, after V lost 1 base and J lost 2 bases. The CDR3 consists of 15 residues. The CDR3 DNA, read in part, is TGTGCCAGCAGCTTGAGGGACAGGGACGCCTACGAG. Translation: CASSLRDRDAYE. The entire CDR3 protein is CASSLRDRDAYEQYF.

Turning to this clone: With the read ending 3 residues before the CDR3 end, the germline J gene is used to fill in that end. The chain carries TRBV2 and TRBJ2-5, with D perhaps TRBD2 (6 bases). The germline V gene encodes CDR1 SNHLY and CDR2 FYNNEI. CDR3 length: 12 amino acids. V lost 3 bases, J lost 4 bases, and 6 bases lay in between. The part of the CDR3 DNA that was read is TGTGCCAGCAGTGAGGAGGGAGAGACC. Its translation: CASSEEGET. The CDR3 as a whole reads CASSEEGETQYF.

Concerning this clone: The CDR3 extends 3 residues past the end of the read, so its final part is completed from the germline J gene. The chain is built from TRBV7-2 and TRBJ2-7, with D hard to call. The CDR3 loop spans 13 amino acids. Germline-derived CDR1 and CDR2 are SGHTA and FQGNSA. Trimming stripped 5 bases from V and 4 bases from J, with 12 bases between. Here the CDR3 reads CASSPRAPYEQYF. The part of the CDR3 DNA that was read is TGTGCCAGCAGCCCAAGGGCCCCTTACGAG.

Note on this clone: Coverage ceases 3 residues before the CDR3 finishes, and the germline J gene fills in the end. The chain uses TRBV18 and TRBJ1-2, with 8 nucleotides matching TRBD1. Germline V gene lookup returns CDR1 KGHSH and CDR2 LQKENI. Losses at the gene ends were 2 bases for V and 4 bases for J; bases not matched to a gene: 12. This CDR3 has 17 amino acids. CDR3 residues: CASSPGSGDRRGYGYTF. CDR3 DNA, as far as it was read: TGTGCCAGCTCACCAGGAAGCGGGGACAGGCGAGGCTATGGC. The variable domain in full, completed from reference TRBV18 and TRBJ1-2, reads NAGVMQNPRHLVRRRGQEARLRCSPMKGHSHVYWYRQLPEEGLKFMVYLQKENIIDESGMPKERFSAEFPKEGPSILRIQQVVRGDSAAYFCASSPGSGDRRGYGYTFGSGTRLTVV.

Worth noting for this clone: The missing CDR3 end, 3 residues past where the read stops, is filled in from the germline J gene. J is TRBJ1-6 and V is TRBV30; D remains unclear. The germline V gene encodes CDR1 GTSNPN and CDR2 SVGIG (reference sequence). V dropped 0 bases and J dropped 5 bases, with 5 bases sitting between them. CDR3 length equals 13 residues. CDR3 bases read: TGTGCCTGGAGTGTTAGGGATAATTCACCC. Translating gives CAWSVRDNSP. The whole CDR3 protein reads CAWSVRDNSPLHF.

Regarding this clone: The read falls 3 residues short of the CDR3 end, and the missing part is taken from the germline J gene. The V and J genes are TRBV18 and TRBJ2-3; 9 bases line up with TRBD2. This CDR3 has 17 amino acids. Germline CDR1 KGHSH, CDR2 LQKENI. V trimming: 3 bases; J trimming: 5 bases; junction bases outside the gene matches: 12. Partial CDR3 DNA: TGTGCCAGCTCACCCCCGGGGCGAGCGGGGGGCCAAGATACG. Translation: CASSPPGRAGGQDT. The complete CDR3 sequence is CASSPPGRAGGQDTQYF. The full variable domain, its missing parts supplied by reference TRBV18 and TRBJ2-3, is NAGVMQNPRHLVRRRGQEARLRCSPMKGHSHVYWYRQLPEEGLKFMVYLQKENIIDESGMPKERFSAEFPKEGPSILRIQQVVRGDSAAYFCASSPPGRAGGQDTQYFGPGTRLTVL.

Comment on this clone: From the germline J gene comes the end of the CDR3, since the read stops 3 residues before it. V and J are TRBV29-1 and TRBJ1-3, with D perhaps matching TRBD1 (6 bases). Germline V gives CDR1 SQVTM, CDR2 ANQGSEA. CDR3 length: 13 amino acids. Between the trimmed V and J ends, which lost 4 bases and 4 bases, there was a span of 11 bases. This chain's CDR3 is CSVAGQGGNTIYF. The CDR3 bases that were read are TGCAGCGTTGCGGGGCAGGGGGGAAACACC.

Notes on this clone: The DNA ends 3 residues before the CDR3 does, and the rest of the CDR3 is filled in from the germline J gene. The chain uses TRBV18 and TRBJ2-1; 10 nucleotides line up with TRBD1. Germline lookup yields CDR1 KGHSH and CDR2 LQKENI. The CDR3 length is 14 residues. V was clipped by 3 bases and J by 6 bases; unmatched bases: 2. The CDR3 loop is CASSPGQGVNEQFF. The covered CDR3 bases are TGTGCCAGCTCACCCGGACAGGGGGTCAATGAG.

The part of the CDR3 DNA that was read is TGTGCCACCAGCAGACAGGGGACGAACACTGAA. Protein sequence: CATSRQGTNTE. The full CDR3 is CATSRQGTNTEAFF. The chain recombines TRBV15 with TRBJ1-1; D possibly corresponds to TRBD1 (6 bases). Read data end 3 residues before the CDR3 end; the end is taken from the germline J gene. Germline V gives CDR1 LNHNV, CDR2 YYDKDF (reference sequence). Trimming took 2 bases from V and 1 from J, leaving 8 bases between them. The CDR3 runs to 14 residues.